The clone carrying this T cell receptor beta chain was seen repeatedly, ten times or more. These data originate in a study of T cells in Graves' hyperthyroidism and ophthalmopathy. The investigators amplified TCR beta CDR3 regions from RNA transcripts. Initially, a first-round RT-PCR of the TCR CDR3 employed the HTBI primer set. TCRdb reprocessed the multiplex PCR reads via MiXCR and lists one record per CDR3 protein. The sample gives about 540,000 distinct CDR3 sequences, more than 45% of which show up once; about 8% is in the top ten. The clonotype originates from a woman under 30 with Graves' hyperthyroidism. The sequenced material came from peripheral blood or thyroid tissue (not recorded which).

In nucleotides, the CDR3 is TGTGCCAGCAGTCTTTTAAGGGAGACCCAGTACTTC. Translating it yields CASSLLRETQYF. The V gene is TRBV12-3 or TRBV12-4, the J gene TRBJ2-5; D is undetermined. The CDR3 is 12 residues long. Trimming pared 5 bases from V and 5 bases from J, leaving 9 bases between.